Below, 30 T cell receptor beta chains from the same sample are listed, as sequenced in a study of vaccination and CD4 T cells after COVID-19. Cultured CD4+ T-cell DNA underwent Oncomine TCR Beta short-read sequencing. TCRdb processed the PCR reads anew with MiXCR; each CDR3 protein has one entry. The table shows 10,000 to 13,000 distinct CDR3 sequences, with roughly half occurring only once. No antigen has been assigned to these receptors. Treatment indicated: approximately nine-day PBMC culture with coronavirus spike peptide pools or control peptides (ViraFEST assay). Sequenced material: CD4+ T cells from blood, cultured in vitro. The source of these receptors is a human donor who had recovered from COVID-19.

This clonotype was counted between two and nine times. V gene TRBV2 combines with J gene TRBJ2-2, with a possible D match to TRBD2 (6 bases). The CDR3 totals 13 residues. V dropped 6 bases and J dropped 4 bases, with 9 bases sitting between them. Germline CDR1 and CDR2: SNHLY and FYNNEI. DNA of the CDR3: TGTGCCAGCAGAAGGGGAGGCACCGGGGAGCTGTTTTTT. Protein: CASRRGGTGELFF.

The genes are TRBV20-1 and TRBJ2-1; TRBD1 agrees at 7 bases. The tail of the sequence fits TRBJ2-7 better, so the J call may be wrong. CDR3 length equals 15 residues. Germline CDR1 DFQATT, CDR2 SNEGSKA (reference sequence). As DNA, the CDR3 is TGCAGTGCAAACAACTTACAGGGGACCGGGTGGGAGCAGTACTTC. Translation gives CSANNLQGTGWEQYF.

This chain's CDR3 is CATEGREYEQYF. In DNA, the CDR3 is TGTGCCACCGAGGGCAGGGAGTACGAGCAGTACTTC. This chain uses TRBV2 with TRBJ2-7; D could derive from TRBD1 or TRBD2 (5 bases each). CDR3 length: 12 amino acids. V was shortened by 10 bases and J by 4 bases, with 14 bases between the two germline ends. CDR1 and CDR2 (germline): SNHLY, FYNNEI.

This chain links TRBV20-1 with TRBJ2-7, with unresolved D. Germline assignment: CDR1 DFQATT and CDR2 SNEGSKA (reference sequence). The CDR3 extends over 10 amino acids. The V end lost 7 bases, the J end lost 4 bases, and 8 bases lay between the germline ends. This CDR3 is CSGSPYEQYF. The CDR3 bases are TGCAGTGGCTCACCGTACGAGCAGTACTTC.

This clonotype was found a few times. The chain recombines TRBV20-1 with TRBJ2-1; TRBD1 is a possible D gene (6 bases). The length of the CDR3 is 13 residues. V was pared by 4 bases and J by 5 bases, with 12 bases between. CDR1 and CDR2 from the germline V gene are DFQATT and SNEGSKA (reference sequence). DNA for the CDR3: TGCAGTGCTAACAGGGCCCCTAACAATGAGCAGTTCTTC. This sequence encodes CSANRAPNNEQFF.

The chain joins TRBV6-1 to TRBJ2-2; 7 bases line up with TRBD1. CDR3 length: 13 amino acids. Germline CDR1 is MNHNS and CDR2 is SASEGT. The V and J ends lost 8 bases and 6 bases, in that order; junction bases with no gene match: 6. The CDR3 nucleotides are TGTGCCAGCCGAGGACAGGTTTCCGGGGAGCTGTTTTTT. This gives the protein CASRGQVSGELFF.

This chain connects TRBV2 to TRBJ2-7; either TRBD1 or TRBD2 may fit D (5 bases each). The germline V and J ends were trimmed by 4 bases and 9 bases, with 16 bases remaining between them. The CDR3 is made up of 13 amino acids. The germline V gene encodes CDR1 SNHLY and CDR2 FYNNEI. This CDR3 reads CASSARQGRGQYF. DNA of the CDR3: TGTGCCAGCAGTGCCCGGCAGGGACGGGGGCAGTACTTC.

This clonotype was detected only a few times. J is TRBJ1-1 and V is TRBV20-1; 10 nucleotides agree with TRBD1. Germline CDR1 reads DFQATT; CDR2 reads SNEGSKA (reference sequence). The junction had 2 bases not matched to a gene; V was cut back by 3 bases and J by 4 bases. This CDR3 has 13 amino acids. CDR3 loop: CSASGTGVTEAFF. The CDR3 nucleotides are TGCAGTGCTAGCGGGACAGGGGTCACTGAAGCTTTCTTT.

The rearrangement links TRBV6-1 to TRBJ1-5; possible D gene TRBD1, 5 bases. The V and J ends lost 6 bases and 4 bases respectively, with 13 bases between them. The CDR3 is 14 amino acids. Germline assignment: CDR1 MNHNS and CDR2 SASEGT. The DNA of the CDR3 is TGTGCCAGCAGCCGAGACAGCAAGAATCAGCCCCAGCATTTT. Translated: CASSRDSKNQPQHF.

The chain is built from TRBV20-1 and TRBJ2-1; TRBD2 agrees at 9 bases. Germline lookup yields CDR1 DFQATT and CDR2 SNEGSKA (reference sequence). The CDR3 totals 16 residues. Unmatched junction bases numbered 5, after V lost 1 base and J lost 1 base. The CDR3 sequence: CSARVPSGTSYNEQFF. As DNA, the CDR3 is TGCAGTGCTAGAGTCCCTAGCGGGACTTCCTACAATGAGCAGTTCTTC.

V and J are TRBV12-3 or TRBV12-4 and TRBJ2-2, with D uncertain. Trimming removed 7 bases at V and 7 bases at J, with 13 bases between. CDR3 length equals 13 residues. The CDR3 here is CASTLSLGGELFF. The DNA for the CDR3 is TGTGCCAGCACCCTTTCCCTAGGCGGGGAGCTGTTTTTT.

This chain links TRBV2 with TRBJ2-1, with D tentatively TRBD2 (6 bases). CDR3 length: 15 residues. In germline, CDR1 is SNHLY, CDR2 FYNNEI. The germline V and J ends were trimmed by 5 bases and 0 bases, with 11 bases remaining between them. The CDR3: CASSQELASYNEQFF. The CDR3, as DNA: TGTGCCAGCAGTCAAGAACTAGCCTCCTACAATGAGCAGTTCTTC.

CDR3 nucleotides: TGTGCCAGCAGCTTTAGCTCCTATAATTCACCCCTCCACTTT. Its translation: CASSFSSYNSPLHF. The J gene is TRBJ1-6, the V gene TRBV7-8; D gene ambiguous. Trimming removed 3 bases from V and 0 bases from J, with 3 bases in between. The CDR3 runs to 14 residues. Germline CDR1 is SGHVS and CDR2 is FQNEAQ.

The genes are TRBV20-1 and TRBJ1-4, with 7 bases that match TRBD1. Germline V gene data show CDR1 as DFQATT and CDR2 as SNEGSKA (reference sequence). V shed 5 bases, J shed 5 bases, and the junction held 5 bases outside the gene matches. This CDR3 region has 13 residues. The CDR3 DNA reads TGCAGTGCTCCCGGGACAGCGAATGAAAAACTGTTTTTT. It is translated as CSAPGTANEKLFF.

V gene TRBV19 combines with J gene TRBJ2-1; 7 positions match TRBD2. This CDR3 has 15 residues. The V gene end was trimmed by 1 base and the J gene end by 8 bases; junction bases not matched to a gene: 8. The germline V gene has CDR1 LNHDA and CDR2 SQIVND (reference sequence). The CDR3 DNA sequence: TGTGCCAGTAGTATAGGGTGGGAGGGCCAGGATGAGCAGTTCTTC. Amino acid sequence: CASSIGWEGQDEQFF.

The rearrangement uses TRBV6-1 and TRBJ1-5; perhaps TRBD1 as D (6 bases). V was cut by 9 bases and J by 4 bases, with 10 bases left in between. The CDR3 spans 12 residues. CDR1 and CDR2 (germline): MNHNS, SASEGT. The CDR3 region has the DNA TGTGCCAGTAAAACAGGGAATCAGCCCCAGCATTTT. This codes for CASKTGNQPQHF.

The chain uses TRBV20-1 and TRBJ2-1; 10 nucleotides agree with TRBD2. The CDR3 is 14 residues long. The trim removed 0 bases at V and 10 bases at J, leaving 6 bases unmatched. CDR1 is DFQATT, CDR2 SNEGSKA, per germline (reference sequence). The CDR3 DNA reads TGCAGTGCTAGAGAAGCGGGAGGGCCCTGGGAGCAGTTCTTC. It translates to CSAREAGGPWEQFF.

This clonotype was counted between two and nine times. This rearrangement joins TRBV15 to TRBJ2-2; TRBD1 matches 7 bases. CDR1 and CDR2 (germline): LNHNV, YYDKDF (reference sequence). This CDR3 is built from 14 residues. After removal of 2 bases from V and 3 bases from J, the junction contained 0 bases not matched to a gene. In nucleotides, the CDR3 is TGTGCCACCAGCAGACAGGGGGACACCGGGGAGCTGTTTTTT. This translates into CATSRQGDTGELFF.

This clonotype appeared a single time. This chain uses TRBV5-4 with TRBJ2-1, with 13 bases fitting TRBD2. This CDR3 spans 18 amino acids. Germline values: CDR1 SGHNT, CDR2 YYREEE (reference sequence). The V segment lost 4 bases and the J segment 0 bases; nucleotides outside the gene matches: 7. In DNA form, the CDR3 reads TGTGCCAGCAGCCGGGGACTAGCGGGATACTCCTCCTACAATGAGCAGTTCTTC. Encoded protein: CASSRGLAGYSSYNEQFF.

V gene TRBV20-1 combines with J gene TRBJ1-2; D is unclear. V was clipped by 0 bases and J by 4 bases, with 18 bases between them. Germline loops: CDR1 DFQATT, CDR2 SNEGSKA (reference sequence). This CDR3 region has 16 residues. CDR3 sequence reads: CSARDMQRSFGYGYTF. The CDR3 nucleotides read TGCAGTGCTAGAGATATGCAGAGGTCGTTTGGCTATGGCTACACCTTC.

Concerning this clonotype itself: This may be a read error, as it is one base from a much larger clone. V is TRBV7-2 and J is TRBJ2-1, with D perhaps matching TRBD1 (5 bases). The CDR3 loop spans 11 amino acids. CDR1 and CDR2 (germline): SGHTA, FQGNSA. The CDR3 bases are TGTGCCAGCAGACAGGTGTCTGAGCAGTCCTTC. Encoded protein: CASRQVSEQSF.

This clonotype was seen only once. V gene TRBV6-4 combines with J gene TRBJ2-6; D not resolved. CDR1 is MRHNA and CDR2 is SNTAGT in the germline V gene. V lost 2 bases, J lost 0 bases, and 8 bases lay in between. The CDR3 spans 16 residues. CDR3: CASSDGASSGANVLTF. The CDR3 DNA is TGTGCCAGCAGTGACGGCGCGAGCTCTGGGGCCAACGTCCTGACTTTC.

V and J are TRBV30 and TRBJ2-1; no clear D. Germline CDR1 reads GTSNPN; CDR2 reads SVGIG (reference sequence). Trimming stripped 1 base from V and 5 bases from J, with 9 bases between. The CDR3 is made up of 13 amino acids. The CDR3, as DNA: TGTGCCTGGAGTGGGCAGGCCCACAATGAGCAGTTCTTC. Protein sequence: CAWSGQAHNEQFF.

The chain has TRBV7-9 and TRBJ2-5; no reliable D call. Trimming left V 5 bases short and J 4 bases short, with 8 bases between. Per the germline V gene, CDR1 is SEHNR and CDR2 is FQNEAQ (reference sequence). The CDR3 contains 12 residues. CDR3 nucleotide sequence: TGTGCCAGCAGCCAAGAAGGAGAGACCCAGTACTTC. This encodes CASSQEGETQYF.

The rearrangement links TRBV2 to TRBJ2-3; D ambiguous. This CDR3 has 13 residues. Trimming stripped 7 bases from V and 2 bases from J, with 10 bases between. Germline CDR1 SNHLY, CDR2 FYNNEI. For the CDR3, the DNA is TGTGCCAGCAACCCTCCCTTCACAGATACGCAGTATTTT. Its translation: CASNPPFTDTQYF.

J is TRBJ2-3 and V is TRBV2; the D gene is possibly TRBD2 (6 bases). In germline, CDR1 is SNHLY, CDR2 FYNNEI. V lost 6 bases, J lost 7 bases, and 17 bases lay in between. The length of the CDR3 is 14 residues. For the CDR3, the DNA is TGTGCCAGCAGAATAGCGGAGGGGACGAATACGCAGTATTTT. It yields the protein CASRIAEGTNTQYF.

In its sample, this clonotype was seen a few times. The V call is TRBV5-1, the J call TRBJ1-2, with D perhaps matching TRBD1 (5 bases). The germline CDR1 and CDR2 sequences are SGHRS and YFSETQ. CDR3 length: 14 amino acids. Trimming took 4 bases from V and 6 from J, leaving 16 bases between them. The CDR3 DNA sequence: TGCGCCAGCAGCACGCGGACTCTACAGGATGGCTACACCTTC. Translated, it gives CASSTRTLQDGYTF.

In nucleotides, the CDR3 is TGTGCCAGCTCACCACCGATGATGGATGACAGGTGGGAGACCCAGTACTTC. It specifies CASSPPMMDDRWETQYF. The V call is TRBV18, the J call TRBJ2-5; weak D call: TRBD1 (6 bases). The CDR3 extends over 17 amino acids. V gave up 0 bases and J gave up 5 bases, with 19 bases separating them. Per germline, CDR1 KGHSH and CDR2 LQKENI.

V is TRBV2 and J is TRBJ1-5; no clear D. The germline gives CDR1 SNHLY, CDR2 FYNNEI. CDR3 size: 14 residues. V was clipped by 6 bases and J by 2 bases, with 11 bases between them. CDR3 protein: CASSLEIRNQPQHF. CDR3 nucleotides: TGTGCCAGCAGCCTGGAGATACGCAATCAGCCCCAGCATTTT.

Judged by abundance, this clonotype is large. The chain employs TRBV19 and TRBJ2-7; D is tentatively TRBD1 or TRBD2 (5 bases each). The V gene's germline CDR1 is LNHDA and CDR2 SQIVND (reference sequence). V lost 3 bases and J 3 bases, leaving 9 bases between the germline ends. The CDR3 contains 13 residues. The CDR3 DNA sequence: TGTGCCAGTAGTATTCGAGGGGACTACGAGCAGTACTTC. Amino acid sequence: CASSIRGDYEQYF.